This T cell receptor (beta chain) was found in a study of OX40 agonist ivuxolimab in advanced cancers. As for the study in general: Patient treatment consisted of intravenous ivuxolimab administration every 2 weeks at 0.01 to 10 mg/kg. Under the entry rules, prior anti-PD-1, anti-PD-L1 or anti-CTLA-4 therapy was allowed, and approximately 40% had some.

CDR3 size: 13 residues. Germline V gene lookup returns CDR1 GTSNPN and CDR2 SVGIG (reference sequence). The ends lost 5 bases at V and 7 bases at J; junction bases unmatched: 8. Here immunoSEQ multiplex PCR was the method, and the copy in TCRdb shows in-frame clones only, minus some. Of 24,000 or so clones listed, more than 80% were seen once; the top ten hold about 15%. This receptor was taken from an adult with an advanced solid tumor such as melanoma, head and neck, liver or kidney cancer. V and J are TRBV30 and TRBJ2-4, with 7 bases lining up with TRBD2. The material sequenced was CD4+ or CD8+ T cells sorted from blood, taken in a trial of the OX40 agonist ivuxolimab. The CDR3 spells CAWATSGRNIQYF. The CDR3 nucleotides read TGTGCCTGGGCTACGTCCGGGAGGAACATTCAGTACTTC.